Below, 21 T cell receptor beta chains from the same sample are listed, as sequenced in a study of cytomegalovirus exposure and HLA in healthy donors. The PCR made use of 60 Vbeta and 13 Jbeta primers. Some clones are missing from TCRdb's copy, which holds only in-frame ones; the method was immunoSEQ multiplex PCR. The sample lists some 200,000 clones; under 80% were seen once. The sequenced sample consisted of PBMCs. All receptors derive from a girl aged 2 to 10 in good health and CMV-seronegative.

The V gene is TRBV2, the J gene TRBJ2-5, with a possible D match to TRBD1 (5 bases). Germline-derived CDR1 and CDR2 are SNHLY and FYNNEI. The length of the CDR3 is 11 residues. In nucleotides, the CDR3 is TGTGTAAAGGGGTGGGAAGAGACCCAGTACTTC. This codes for CVKGWEETQYF.

The V and J genes are TRBV29-1 and TRBJ1-2; D is unresolved. Trimming removed 4 bases from V and 7 bases from J, with 13 bases in between. The CDR3 has 12 residues. Germline values: CDR1 SQVTM, CDR2 ANQGSEA. This CDR3 is CSVARPEAGYTF. For the CDR3, the DNA is TGCAGCGTTGCCCGACCGGAGGCTGGCTACACCTTC.

The rearrangement uses TRBV7-2 and TRBJ2-1; no reliable D call. Trimming stripped 1 base from V and 9 bases from J, with 10 bases between. Per the germline V gene, CDR1 is SGHTA and CDR2 is FQGNSA. The CDR3 is made up of 13 amino acids. CDR3 in amino acids: CASSLGESVEQFF. CDR3 DNA sequence: TGTGCCAGCAGCTTAGGTGAGAGCGTTGAGCAGTTCTTC.

The rearrangement uses TRBV5-1 and TRBJ1-4, with TRBD1 matching over 9 bases. The CDR3 length is 16 residues. Trimming at V came to 3 bases and at J to 0 bases, leaving 3 bases not matched to a gene. Germline loops: CDR1 SGHRS, CDR2 YFSETQ. The CDR3, as DNA: TGCGCCAGCAGCTCTGACAGGGGGACAACTAATGAAAAACTGTTTTTT. This sequence encodes CASSSDRGTTNEKLFF.

The J gene is TRBJ2-4, the V gene TRBV29-1, with TRBD1 matching 8 bases. This CDR3 is built from 11 residues. J lost 7 bases, V lost 7 bases, and 3 bases had no gene match. From germline, CDR1 is SQVTM and CDR2 ANQGSEA. The CDR3, as DNA: TGCAGCGGTAACAGGGGGAACATTCAGTACTTC. Translation: CSGNRGNIQYF. Full variable domain (outside the CDR3, taken from reference TRBV29-1 and TRBJ2-4): SAVISQKPSRDICQRGTSLTIQCQVDSQVTMMFWYRQQPGQSLTLIATANQGSEATYESGFVIDKFPISRPNLTFSTLTVSNMSPEDSSIYLCSGNRGNIQYFGAGTRLSVL.

The chain employs TRBV5-1 and TRBJ2-3; 8 bases agree with TRBD1. The V and J ends lost 3 bases and 0 bases, in that order; junction bases with no gene match: 6. The germline gives CDR1 SGHRS, CDR2 YFSETQ. The CDR3 covers 16 residues. CDR3 loop: CASSSVGQGSTDTQYF. The CDR3 DNA is TGCGCCAGCAGCTCGGTAGGACAGGGAAGCACAGATACGCAGTATTTT.

The chain joins TRBV29-1 to TRBJ1-1; 8 nucleotides agree with TRBD1. The V and J ends lost 6 bases and 7 bases, in that order; junction bases with no gene match: 10. The CDR3 totals 13 residues. The germline CDR1 and CDR2 sequences are SQVTM and ANQGSEA. The CDR3 bases are TGCAGCGTAGCTCGACAGGGGCAGGGTGAAGCTTTCTTT. The encoded protein is CSVARQGQGEAFF. Supplemented by reference TRBV29-1 and TRBJ1-1, the full variable domain reads SAVISQKPSRDICQRGTSLTIQCQVDSQVTMMFWYRQQPGQSLTLIATANQGSEATYESGFVIDKFPISRPNLTFSTLTVSNMSPEDSSIYLCSVARQGQGEAFFGQGTRLTVV.

This clone has just a few counts. This rearrangement joins TRBV5-1 to TRBJ1-2; D not certain. There are 14 residues in the CDR3. Trimming shortened V by 0 bases and J by 8 bases, and 14 bases separated the two germline ends. Germline lookup yields CDR1 SGHRS and CDR2 YFSETQ. CDR3 nucleotides: TGCGCCAGCAGCTTGGGAGGGTCAGGAGAAGGCTACACCTTC. Its protein product is CASSLGGSGEGYTF.

This sequence joins TRBV4-1 and TRBJ1-1, with D maybe TRBD1 (5 bases). Trimming took off 0 bases at V and 1 base at J, with 15 bases between the two ends. The CDR3 totals 17 residues. Germline V gives CDR1 MGHRA, CDR2 YSYEKL. The DNA for the CDR3 is TGCGCCAGCAGCCAAGACTTAGGCTTTAGGGGGAACACTGAAGCTTTCTTT. Its protein product is CASSQDLGFRGNTEAFF.

The rearrangement uses TRBV6-1 and TRBJ1-5; D is unclear. Germline loops: CDR1 MNHNS, CDR2 SASEGT. With 1 base removed from V and 6 bases from J, the gap between germline ends came to 7 bases. The CDR3 spans 13 residues. Here the CDR3 reads CASSEGSVQPQHF. The CDR3 DNA is TGTGCCAGCAGTGAAGGGTCGGTTCAGCCCCAGCATTTT.

With respect to this clone: The junction and the germline gene differ at one end; a read error may be behind it. The rearrangement uses TRBV7-9 and TRBJ2-1; 8 bases fit TRBD2. CDR1 is SEHNR, CDR2 FQNEAQ, per germline (reference sequence). CDR3 size: 12 residues. CDR3 sequence (DNA): TGTTCCAGCAGCTTAGCGGGGCGAGAGCAGTTCTTC. Protein sequence: CSSSLAGREQFF.

In DNA, the CDR3 is TGTGCCAGTAGTATAGTCCCAGGAAATGAGCAGTTCTTC. This gives the protein CASSIVPGNEQFF. This rearrangement joins TRBV19 to TRBJ2-1; D is ambiguous. This CDR3 is 13 amino acids long. Trimming removed 1 base at V and 7 bases at J, with 8 bases between. CDR1 LNHDA and CDR2 SQIVND come from the germline V gene (reference sequence).

The chain uses TRBV6-1 and TRBJ1-1, with a tentative D call TRBD1 (6 bases). The CDR3 is made up of 11 amino acids. V lost 7 bases, J lost 6 bases, and 9 bases lay in between. Germline V gene data show CDR1 as MNHNS and CDR2 as SASEGT. For the CDR3, the DNA is TGTGCCAGCATCAGGGGACCTGAAGCTTTCTTT. It specifies CASIRGPEAFF.

The V call is TRBV7-2, the J call TRBJ2-3; TRBD2 aligns across 11 bases. J gave up 9 bases and V 1 base, and 9 bases lay outside the gene matches. Germline CDR1 reads SGHTA; CDR2 reads FQGNSA. The CDR3 has 16 residues. CDR3 sequence: CASSLVGTSGGETQYF. In nucleotides, the CDR3 is TGTGCCAGCAGCTTAGTCGGCACTAGCGGGGGAGAGACGCAGTATTTT. Drawing the rest from reference TRBV7-2 and TRBJ2-3, the complete variable domain is GAGVSQSPSNKVTEKGKDVELRCDPISGHTALYWYRQSLGQGLEFLIYFQGNSAPDKSGLPSDRFSAERTGGSVSTLTIQRTQQEDSAVYLCASSLVGTSGGETQYFGPGTRLTVL.

The chain combines TRBV28 with TRBJ1-1; TRBD1 agrees at 7 bases. This CDR3 is 14 amino acids long. J gave up 10 bases and V 2 bases, and 10 bases lay outside the gene matches. Germline assignment: CDR1 MDHEN and CDR2 SYDVKM. The CDR3 DNA reads as TGTGCCAGCAGTTTAAAGGGGGCGCTAGGGGGAGCTTTCTTT. Residues: CASSLKGALGGAFF.

This chain links TRBV5-6 with TRBJ2-5; D may be TRBD1 (6 bases). The CDR3 totals 11 residues. The V end lost 1 base, the J end lost 11 bases, and 9 bases lay between the germline ends. Germline CDR1 and CDR2: SGHDT and YYEEEE. The CDR3 loop reads CASSLWTEQYF. Written as DNA, the CDR3 is TGTGCCAGCAGCTTGTGGACAGAGCAGTACTTC. The complete variable domain, with remaining parts taken from reference TRBV5-6 and TRBJ2-5, reads DAGVTQSPTHLIKTRGQQVTLRCSPKSGHDTVSWYQQALGQGPQFIFQYYEEEERQRGNFPDRFSGHQFPNYSSELNVNALLLGDSALYLCASSLWTEQYFGPGTRLLVL.

This clone occurred a few times. V is TRBV4-1 and J is TRBJ1-2; 7 bases align to TRBD1. This CDR3 is 12 amino acids long. J gave up 7 bases and V 7 bases, and 6 bases lay outside the gene matches. Per the germline V gene, CDR1 is MGHRA and CDR2 is YSYEKL. The CDR3 sequence: CASKGAKVGYTF. The CDR3 region has the DNA TGCGCCAGCAAGGGGGCGAAAGTTGGCTACACCTTC.

There are a few counts of this clone. The genes are TRBV6-1 and TRBJ2-7; perhaps TRBD1 as D (6 bases). The CDR3 totals 14 residues. V lost 1 base and J lost 4, with 11 bases in between. Per germline, CDR1 MNHNS and CDR2 SASEGT. The CDR3 loop is CASSEVQGRYEQYF. The CDR3 DNA follows: TGTGCCAGCAGTGAAGTACAGGGTAGGTACGAGCAGTACTTC.

This rearrangement joins TRBV10-3 to TRBJ1-4; 7 nucleotides align to TRBD1. The ends lost 11 bases at V and 5 bases at J; junction bases unmatched: 11. Looked up from germline, CDR1 is ENHRY and CDR2 is SYGVKD. The CDR3 runs 14 residues. The DNA for the CDR3 is TGTGCCCTAGGGCCCGGGACAGAGAATGAAAAACTGTTTTTT. The encoded protein is CALGPGTENEKLFF.

The chain is built from TRBV13 and TRBJ1-5; the D is unclear. The CDR3 contains 14 residues. Germline V gives CDR1 PRHDT, CDR2 FYEKMQ (reference sequence). V was shortened by 0 bases and J by 7 bases, with 10 bases between the two germline ends. The DNA for the CDR3 is TGTGCCAGCAGCTTAGGACCTGCTGGCCAGCCCCAGCATTTT. This gives the protein CASSLGPAGQPQHF.

The chain joins TRBV9 to TRBJ2-7, with no clear D. The CDR3 sequence is 14 residues long. V was clipped by 4 bases and J by 0 bases, with 11 bases between them. CDR1 is SGDLS, CDR2 YYNGEE, per germline. The CDR3 sequence: CASSPQSSSYEQYF. The CDR3 DNA follows: TGTGCCAGCAGCCCCCAGTCCAGCTCCTACGAGCAGTACTTC. Using reference TRBV9 and TRBJ2-7 for the parts outside the CDR3, the full variable domain is DSGVTQTPKHLITATGQRVTLRCSPRSGDLSVYWYQQSLDQGLQFLIQYYNGEERAKGNILERFSAQQFPDLHSELNLSSLELGDSALYFCASSPQSSSYEQYFGPGTRLTVT.